The T cell receptor beta chain described here comes from a study of regulatory T cells in long-lasting Graves disease (dated by TCRdb to about 2021). As for the study more broadly: Antithyroid drugs had been taken for less than 3 months by newly diagnosed Graves' disease patients. TCR sequencing covered approximately 13 persistent and 20 newly diagnosed Graves' disease patients, some 35 samples in total. The study was conducted in China and was registered as a clinical trial. This study used TCR sequencing and RNA sequencing of peripheral blood to compare persistent Graves' disease patients against newly diagnosed Graves' disease patients. Broad study findings and their caveats: The study examined only peripheral blood because the primary lesion, thyroid tissue, could not be accessed. Compared with newly diagnosed patients, patients with persistent Graves' disease had lower TCR Shannon entropy and fewer highly expanded clones, which suggests clonal expansion. Sequencing and analysis were restricted to the TCR beta chain. TRBV28, TRBJ1-2 and TRBJ2-5 were preferentially used in persistent disease, while TRBV20-1 and TRBJ2-1 were favored in newly diagnosed disease. The authors noted that the small sample size was a limitation that may lower accuracy. A larger number of public clonotypes was shared among persistent patients (over 2,500) than among newly diagnosed patients (roughly 980).

The protocol used for the library was multiplex PCR. Sequencer: Illumina HiSeq 4000. iRepertoire HTBI primers and Arm-PCR amplification of CDR3 regions were used to construct TCR beta libraries. Before sequencing, the PCR products went through gel purification. From the authors' description of their analysis: A total of 62 TRBV and 14 TRBJ segments were identified across samples and were used for gene usage analysis of CDR3 amino acid clonotypes. COPE and FqMerger were used to merge the filtered high-quality paired reads into contigs. Contigs were aligned with BLAST to IMGT TRBV, TRBD and TRBJ reference genes, and CDR3 was defined per IMGT. Any clonotype with a frequency above 0.1% was counted as a highly expanded clone. Repertoire diversity was measured by Shannon entropy, and V-J evenness by the Gini coefficient. A clonotype was considered public if more than one individual shared it. The public sequencing data were trimmed at Q25 with fastp and processed into clonotypes with MiXCR by TCRdb, which kept only in-frame beta chains. Every distinct CDR3 protein forms one entry, paired with its most common genes and DNA. The authors' filters were not applied to this entry. The sample has 400,000 to 550,000 distinct CDR3 sequences on record, 15% to 20% of them singletons. The top ten clones comprise under 30% of the sample.

This specimen's time point label, per the study, means: newly diagnosed GD, antithyroid drugs for less than 3 months. For both TCR sequencing and RNA sequencing, RNA was extracted from PBMCs in TRIzol. The diagnosis of Graves' disease followed American Thyroid Association guidelines. The patients came from an endocrinology department in Xi'an, China. Each patient gave approximately 8.8 milliliters of peripheral blood, collected in an EDTA anticoagulant tube. Ficoll Paque Plus density gradient separation was used to isolate PBMCs, and no further T cell sorting was done. An Agilent 2100 Bioanalyzer and agarose gel were used to assess RNA quality, and a NanoDrop 2000 was used to measure RNA concentration. V sheds 3 bases and J sheds 4 bases, leaving 6 bases between their ends. The CDR3 measures 12 amino acids from cysteine to phenylalanine. Solely the CDR3 DNA is kept, with 36 bases framed from the first base. CDR1 and CDR2 are read off the germline V gene as KGHSH and LQKENI.

This clonotype was seen ten or more times. The antigen it binds to is not known. No base quality values were provided; no much bigger clone lies one nucleotide off. The same sample was also used in a study of T cells in Graves' hyperthyroidism and ophthalmopathy. According to the second study: Stable Graves' hyperthyroidism was defined as no progression to ophthalmopathy during 18 months of follow-up. The hyperthyroidism patients were between 18 and 65 years old and newly diagnosed, with a disease duration of less than 2 months. Patients with uncontrolled infections, other autoimmune diseases, pregnancy or lactation were excluded. Diagnoses were established on the basis of clinical symptoms, serum thyroxine and TRAb, thyroid ultrasound, and orbital computed tomography. The TCR CDR3 was subjected to a first round of RT-PCR using the HTBI primer set and the Qiagen OneStep RT-PCR kit. Most expanded thyroid clonotypes (frequency above 0.001) were also detected in blood, a finding suggesting that blood repertoires may reflect thyroid immune responses. A 13 V-J signature model separated ophthalmopathy from stable hyperthyroidism, with around 90% sensitivity and roughly 84% specificity in cross-validation and 80%/75% in testing. In validation, the model predicted progression to ophthalmopathy a median of around six months before onset, with about 70% sensitivity and 72.22% specificity. A discovery cohort of approximately 97 patients, 43 with Graves' ophthalmopathy and fewer than 65 with stable Graves' hyperthyroidism, was used to find distinguishing TCR V-J signatures. An independent validation cohort of under 20 hyperthyroidism patients and about 16 patients who later progressed to ophthalmopathy tested prospective prediction of ophthalmopathy. The roughly 100 discovery patients were randomly split 7:3 into training and test sets. In over five Graves' hyperthyroidism patients, the study also compared T-cell repertoires from thyroid tissue with T-cell repertoires from blood. Following sampling, methimazole starting at 30 mg daily was given to hyperthyroidism patients, and high-dose intravenous methylprednisolone was given to ophthalmopathy patients. Libraries were constructed in a second round of multiplex PCR, after which size selection and purification were carried out. Sequencing of the libraries was done on an Illumina HiSeq2000 using paired-end 100 bp reads. SOAPnuke was used to process the raw data, removing reads that contained adapters or uncalled bases, had a mean Phred below 15, or lacked an exact match to the constant primer or identifier. COPE v1.2.5 was used to merge the high-quality paired reads, and each unique nucleotide sequence was defined as a clonotype. MiTCR v1.1 was used to align clonotypes to the IMGT TRBV, TRBD and TRBJ reference segments. Analysis was restricted to V-J combinations with a frequency above 0.0001, which covered roughly 99% of repertoires. The TCS score was defined as the ratio of F50 (clonal expansion) to E x V (chaos), calculated using BLOSUM62-based TCRdist between CDR3 peptides within each V-J. Welch's t-statistics and random forest reduced roughly 540 V-J features to roughly 13, which were used in a naive Bayes classifier (R e1071). Sample size was not statistically predetermined, and investigators were not blinded to group allocation. The paper reports TCR Vbeta CDR3 sequencing of more than 120 peripheral blood samples: 43 ophthalmopathy, fewer than 80 hyperthyroidism and 17 progressor patients.

This receptor was taken from a woman younger than 35 with Graves disease. Donor details come from another sample of the same person, matched by shared clones. This material consisted of peripheral blood mononuclear cells (PBMCs), taken at new diagnosis, from a patient treated with antithyroid drugs. The V gene is TRBV18 and the J gene is TRBJ1-2, with no D gene named confidently. The CDR3 protein: CASSPVGYGYTF. The DNA is as follows: TGTGCCAGCTCACCCGTGGGCTATGGCTACACCTTC.